This T cell receptor (beta chain) was obtained from a study of cytomegalovirus exposure and HLA in healthy donors. General observations from the study: As a later analysis showed, several of the most significant clusters appeared to be linked to common viral pathogens. There were reportedly fewer N-insertions in an Asian-associated ancestry cluster than the roughly 670-donor mean, in a later analysis. Researchers reported that a few CMV-associated chains were confirmed in vitro as CMV antigen-specific.

Remarks on this clone: Its matching antigen is unknown.

Per the germline V gene, CDR1 is LNHNV and CDR2 is YYDKDF (reference sequence). CDR3 size: 13 residues. Between the trimmed V and J ends, which lost 4 bases and 4 bases, there was a span of 10 bases. A multiplex PCR was run with 60 Vbeta primers and 13 Jbeta primers. Generated by immunoSEQ multiplex PCR, the TCRdb table keeps only in-frame clones and is missing some. Of around 33,000 clones in the sample, 90% were seen once. The chain uses TRBV15 and TRBJ1-2; possible D gene TRBD1, 6 bases. This clonotype was sampled from a woman aged 18-30 years in good health and CMV-seronegative. The sample comprised PBMCs. As DNA, the CDR3 is TGTGCCACCAGCACGGACAGAGTCTATGGCTACACCTTC. Translation: CATSTDRVYGYTF.